A selection of T cell receptor beta chains follows, all from one sample in a study of shared clonotypes between healthy human individuals. Sequencing used immunoSEQ multiplex PCR; TCRdb keeps in-frame clones, though not all of them. The sample includes some 2,000,000 clones, roughly 95% of them seen just once. The sample was naive CD8+ T cells sorted from blood. These receptors were obtained from a man younger than 35 in good health. Both conserved end residues are part of each CDR3. The D gene is left open where the match is weak.

TRBJ2-1 TRBV13 . CASSLQGTSLYNEQFF
TRBJ1-5 TRBV28 . CASSPRNGQPQHF
TRBJ2-7 TRBV27 . CASSLSGGVHEQYF
TRBJ2-7 TRBV4-1 . CASSQRGTPSAYEQYF
TRBJ2-1 TRBV5-1 . CASSLSGHGGNEQFF
TRBJ1-2 TRBV28 . CASSLGGGNGYTF
TRBJ2-1 TRBV7-9 TRBD2 CASSPGSTSGRTHEQFF
TRBJ2-2 TRBV29-1 . CSVEQAYTGELFF
TRBJ2-5 TRBV4-1 . CASSQGTVQETQYF
TRBJ1-2 TRBV18 . CASSPERYYGYTF
TRBJ2-3 TRBV7-9 TRBD1 CASSTTGFSTGASTDTQYF
TRBJ1-4 TRBV4-1 . CASSQGQQANEKLFF
TRBJ2-1 TRBV6-1 . CASRAGGSYNEQFF
TRBJ1-1 TRBV4-3 . CASSQDDSSMNTEAFF
TRBJ1-2 TRBV11-2 . CASSLGDLGGYTF
TRBJ2-7 TRBV6-5 . CASSPGTGHYEQYF
TRBJ1-2 TRBV19 . CASSIDGTPGWRYTF
TRBJ2-3 TRBV11-3 TRBD1 CASSPGTATDTQYF
TRBJ2-7 TRBV7-9 . CASSGLYYEQYF
TRBJ2-1 TRBV4-3 . CASSHLSGNYNEQFF
TRBJ1-1 TRBV9 . CASSVVSSNTEAFF
TRBJ1-1 TRBV4-3 TRBD1 CASSQDRDSLEAFF
TRBJ2-5 TRBV27 . CASSPLNRVGETQYF
TRBJ1-1 TRBV27 . CASSLGGGLGTEAFF
TRBJ1-2 TRBV20-1 . CSAQTGGYTF
TRBJ2-1 TRBV13 TRBD2 CASSAAGTSPLF
TRBJ1-1 TRBV4-3 . CASSQDQEGPEAFF
TRBJ1-3 TRBV6-5 . CASSNAGGNTIYF
TRBJ1-3 TRBV10-2 . CASSAGAFSGNTIYF
TRBJ1-1 TRBV30 . CAWTDGNTEAFF
TRBJ2-6 TRBV15 . CATRASWANVLTF
TRBJ2-7 TRBV5-1 TRBD2 CASSWGTSGDYEQYF
TRBJ1-1 TRBV15 . CATSREGGMAFF
TRBJ2-4 TRBV2 TRBD1 CASSEDWDREYF
TRBJ2-7 TRBV5-6 . CASSFSTVTYEQYF
TRBJ1-2 TRBV9 . CASSVEPNYGYTF
TRBJ2-7 TRBV7-6 TRBD1 CASSPLTGYSYEQYF